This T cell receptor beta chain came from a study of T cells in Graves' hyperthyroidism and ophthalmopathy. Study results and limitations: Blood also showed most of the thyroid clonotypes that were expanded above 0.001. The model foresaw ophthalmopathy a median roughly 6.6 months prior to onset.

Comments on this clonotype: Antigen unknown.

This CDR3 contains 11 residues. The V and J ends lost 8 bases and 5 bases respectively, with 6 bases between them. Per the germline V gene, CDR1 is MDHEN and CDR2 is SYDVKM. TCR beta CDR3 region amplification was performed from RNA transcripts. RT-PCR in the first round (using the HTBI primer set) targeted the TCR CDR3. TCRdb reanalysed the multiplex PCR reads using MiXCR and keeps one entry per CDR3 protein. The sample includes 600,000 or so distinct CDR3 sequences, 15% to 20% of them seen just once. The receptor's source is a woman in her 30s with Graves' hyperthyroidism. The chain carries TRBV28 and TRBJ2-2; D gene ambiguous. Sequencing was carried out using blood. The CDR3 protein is CASVRTGELFF. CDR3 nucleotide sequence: TGTGCCAGCGTCCGTACCGGGGAGCTGTTTTTT.